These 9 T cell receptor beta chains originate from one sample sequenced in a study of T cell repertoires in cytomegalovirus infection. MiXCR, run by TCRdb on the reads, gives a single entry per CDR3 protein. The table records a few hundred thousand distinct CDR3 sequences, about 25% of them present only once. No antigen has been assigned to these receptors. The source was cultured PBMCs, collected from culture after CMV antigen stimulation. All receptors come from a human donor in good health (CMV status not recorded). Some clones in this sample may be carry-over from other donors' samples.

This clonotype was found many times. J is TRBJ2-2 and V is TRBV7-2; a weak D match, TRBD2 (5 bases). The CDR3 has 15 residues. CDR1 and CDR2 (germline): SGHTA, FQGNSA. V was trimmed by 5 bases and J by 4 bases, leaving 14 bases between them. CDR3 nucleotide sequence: TGTGCCAGCAGCCCGACCGGACTTATCACCGGGGAGCTGTTTTTT. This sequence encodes CASSPTGLITGELFF.

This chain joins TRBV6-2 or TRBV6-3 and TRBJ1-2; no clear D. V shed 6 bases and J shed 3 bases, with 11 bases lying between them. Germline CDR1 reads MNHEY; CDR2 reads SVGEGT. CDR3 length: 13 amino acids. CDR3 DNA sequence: TGTGCCAGCAGGGAGCTTACGGACTATGGCTACACCTTC. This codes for CASRELTDYGYTF.

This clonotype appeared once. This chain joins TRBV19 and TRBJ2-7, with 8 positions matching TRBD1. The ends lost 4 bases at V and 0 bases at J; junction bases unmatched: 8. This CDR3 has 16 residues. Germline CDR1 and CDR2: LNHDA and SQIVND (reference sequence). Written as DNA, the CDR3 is TGTGCCAGTAGTACTCGGACGGGACAGGCCTCCTACGAGCAGTACTTC. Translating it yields CASSTRTGQASYEQYF. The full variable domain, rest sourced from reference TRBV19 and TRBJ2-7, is DGGITQSPKYLFRKEGQNVTLSCEQNLNHDAMYWYRQDPGQGLRLIYYSQIVNDFQKGDIAEGYSVSREKKESFPLTVTSAQKNPTAFYLCASSTRTGQASYEQYFGPGTRLTVT.

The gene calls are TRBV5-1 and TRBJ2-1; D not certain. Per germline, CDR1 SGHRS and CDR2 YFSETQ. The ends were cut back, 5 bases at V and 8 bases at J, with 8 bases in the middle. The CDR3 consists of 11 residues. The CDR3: CASRRRDEQFF. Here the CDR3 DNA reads TGCGCCAGCAGGCGCCGCGATGAGCAGTTCTTC. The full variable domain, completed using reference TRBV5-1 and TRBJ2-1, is KAGVTQTPRYLIKTRGQQVTLSCSPISGHRSVSWYQQTPGQGLQFLFEYFSETQRNKGNFPGRFSGRQFSNSRSEMNVSTLELGDSALYLCASRRRDEQFFGPGTRLTVL.

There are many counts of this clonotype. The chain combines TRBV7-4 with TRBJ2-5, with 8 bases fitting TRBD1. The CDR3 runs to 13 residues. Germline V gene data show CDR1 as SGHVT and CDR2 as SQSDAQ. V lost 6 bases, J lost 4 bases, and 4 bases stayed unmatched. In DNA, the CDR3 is TGTGCCAGCAGGACAGGGGTCGCAGAGACCCAGTACTTC. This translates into CASRTGVAETQYF.

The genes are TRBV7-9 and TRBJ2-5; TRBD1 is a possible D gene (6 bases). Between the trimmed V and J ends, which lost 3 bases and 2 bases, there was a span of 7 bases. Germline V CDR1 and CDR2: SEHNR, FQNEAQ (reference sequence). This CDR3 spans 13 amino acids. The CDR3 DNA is TGTGCCAGCAGCTTTGGACAGCAAGAGACCCAGTACTTC. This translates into CASSFGQQETQYF.

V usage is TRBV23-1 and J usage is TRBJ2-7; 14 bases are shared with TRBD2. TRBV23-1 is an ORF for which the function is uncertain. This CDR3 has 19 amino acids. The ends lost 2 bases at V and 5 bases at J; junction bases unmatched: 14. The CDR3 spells CASSQHTGTSGSGAHEQYV. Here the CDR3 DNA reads TGCGCCAGCAGTCAACATACCGGGACTAGCGGGAGTGGGGCTCACGAGCAGTACGTC.

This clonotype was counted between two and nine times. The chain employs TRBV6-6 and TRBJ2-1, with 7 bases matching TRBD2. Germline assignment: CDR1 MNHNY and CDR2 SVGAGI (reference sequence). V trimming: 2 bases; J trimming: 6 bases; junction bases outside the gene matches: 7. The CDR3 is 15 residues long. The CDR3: CASSYGLAVFNEQFF. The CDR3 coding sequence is TGTGCCAGCAGTTACGGTCTAGCGGTGTTCAATGAGCAGTTCTTC.

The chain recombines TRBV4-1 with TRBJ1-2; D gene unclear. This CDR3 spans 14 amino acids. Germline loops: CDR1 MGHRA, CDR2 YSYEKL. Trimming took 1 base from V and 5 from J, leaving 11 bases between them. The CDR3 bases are TGCGCCAGCAGCCAAGCCGTTCAGAGGTATGGCTACACCTTC. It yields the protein CASSQAVQRYGYTF.